This T cell receptor beta chain was sequenced during a study of T cell responses to AZD1222 COVID-19 vaccine listed by TCRdb under 2021. For the study in its entirety: A total of 230 to 250 trial participants underwent TCR sequencing, of whom some 200 had received two doses of AZD1222 and some 25 had received two doses of the MenACWY control vaccine. Trial participants were enrolled into age subgroups of 18-55, 56-69 and 70-plus years, which contained around 150, 28 and 57 TCR-sequenced participants, respectively. Findings and caveats that apply to the study as a whole: Only five to seven AZD1222 recipients were SARS-CoV-2 seropositive at baseline, limiting conclusions about previously exposed vaccinees. Most participants were white British and females outnumbered males, and the authors suggested that clonal diversity may have been underestimated. Reportedly, almost half of the unique spike-specific TCRs recognized epitopes lying outside the regions that are mutated in the B.1.351 and B.1.1.7 variants. In the small 56-69-year group, the increase in depth fell short of significance, most likely because of low power. Spike-specific TCR breadth and depth rose significantly after two AZD1222 doses compared with day 0 and with MenACWY recipients. Because no samples from the day 14 peak response were available, repertoires could be characterized only after the peak T cell response. The vaccine-associated CD4 TCRs covered the entire spike protein, and the dominant responses fell in regions 160-218 and 743-854.

Per the germline V gene (reference sequence), LNHDA is the CDR1 and SQIVND is the CDR2. The CDR3, cysteine through phenylalanine, is 15 amino acids long. Only the CDR3 DNA stays, 45 bases, in frame from base 1. Trimming removed 6 bases from V and 2 bases from J; the gene matches leave 9 bases unexplained. As for this clone: Its antigen has not been determined. No much larger clone is present one base from it, and per-base qualities are unavailable.

The CDR3 regions of human TCRbeta chains were analyzed by immunosequencing. The original methods were these. Repertoire TCRs were checked for matches against a reference library of SARS-CoV-2-specific TCRs that had been generated using the MIRA antigen-specificity platform. Breadth meant the fraction of unique TCRs that were SARS-CoV-2-associated, whereas depth meant the fraction of total T cells that were SARS-CoV-2-associated. Each spike-specific TCR was assigned to its reactive spike region and to a CD4 or CD8 class using the MIRA data. Log10-transformed breadth and depth values were compared by one-way ANOVA with Sidak's multiple comparisons tests. This immuneACCESS table, as held by TCRdb, lists in-frame sequences with V and J called but not all clones. Of the missing ones, under half trace to an unresolved V gene in checked studies; the others have no known cause. The V and J calls and the clone size are those of that table, but D and trimming were determined from the DNA. Recorded for this sample are around 150,000 clones; almost 85% of them occurred a single time. About 7.9% of the sample belongs to the ten largest clones.

The label giving this sample's time point can be read as: about 28 days (+/-7) after the second vaccine dose. What this sample's treatment or condition label stands for: meningococcal conjugate vaccine given as trial control. The vaccinee samples were drawn from two UK trials, COV001 and COV002, one of which was a single-blind randomized controlled phase 2/3 trial testing AZD1222 (ChAdOx1 nCoV-19) in healthy adults. For TCRbeta chain sequencing, PBMC samples were collected from trial participants at day 0 and at day 28 after the second dose. This sequence uses TRBV19 and TRBJ2-5; 7 central bases correspond to TRBD1. This material consisted of peripheral blood, taken 28 days after the second dose of the MenACWY control vaccine. The sequence was obtained from an adult who received the MenACWY meningococcal vaccine as a control. The nucleotide sequence reads TGTGCCAGTAGCGGGACAGTTCTGCGGCAAGAGACCCAGTACTTC. Translated, this is CASSGTVLRQETQYF.